The TCR beta chain described here comes from a study of OX40 agonist ivuxolimab in advanced cancers. With regard to the full study: Ivuxolimab, which targeted the costimulatory receptor OX40 (CD134), was an agonistic, fully human IgG2 monoclonal antibody. Intravenous ivuxolimab was administered to patients every 2 weeks at six dose levels: 0.01, 0.1, 0.3, 1.5, 3 and 10 mg/kg. Of the 50 or so patients in dose escalation, about 20 had hepatocellular carcinoma, some 15 had melanoma, 9 had renal cell carcinoma and 9 had head and neck cancer. A male proportion of roughly 80% and a mean age of roughly 55 years, ranging from about 20 to 85, were recorded for the dose-escalation cohort. Patients were allowed to have had prior anti-PD-1, anti-PD-L1 or anti-CTLA-4 therapy, and around 37% of the dose-escalation patients had previously received checkpoint inhibitors. Partial responses occurred in three dose-escalation patients, of whom one had hepatocellular carcinoma and two had cutaneous melanoma. Peripheral TCRbeta sequencing aimed to test whether ivuxolimab altered TCR sequence diversity and caused clonal T-cell expansion. The monotherapy dose-escalation portion (N ≈ 56 patients) of the phase I ivuxolimab trial is reported in the paper.

The paper's findings and limits, for the study overall: After ivuxolimab, more expanded clones were found on average in CD8+ T cells than in CD4+ T cells. Antigen specificity was not determined for the clonally expanded peripheral T cells. Low levels of normalized T-cell clonal expansion were also seen in some patients who did not respond. Clonal expansion of both CD4+ and CD8+ blood T cells was observed from baseline to week 6 at doses 0.1 to 3.0 mg/kg. In the 0.1-3.0 mg/kg groups, partial responders were among the patients with the lowest normalized peripheral clonal expansion, particularly in CD8+ T cells.

CDR1 and CDR2 were assigned from the germline V gene (reference sequence) as PRHDT and FYEKMQ. The CDR3 starts with the cysteine, ends with the phenylalanine, and has 19 residues. The only DNA kept is the CDR3, 57 bases in frame from the first base. Ends trimmed: V by 4 bases, J by 3 bases; bases unmatched to a gene: 10. Genomic DNA was isolated from the sorted cells so that the TCRbeta CDR3 region could be sequenced. The immunoSEQ Assay was used for sequencing of TCRbeta CDR3 regions. TCRdb carries this immuneACCESS record with in-frame sequences only. Its versions omit some clonotypes, under half of them owing to an unresolved V gene in the studies checked, with the rest unexplained. Present in this sample are roughly 40,000 clones, more than 85% of which were seen just once. Over 15% of the sample is held by the ten biggest clonotypes. Patients with autoimmune disease history or receiving systemic immunosuppression were excluded from the trial. Peripheral blood for TCR sequencing was drawn from every dose cohort at baseline, at cycle 4 day 1 and at cycle 7 day 1. Samples came from an open-label, multicenter, first-in-human phase I dose-escalation trial of ivuxolimab. Adults with locally advanced or metastatic melanoma, renal cell carcinoma, hepatocellular carcinoma or head and neck squamous cell carcinoma were enrolled in the trial. CD4+ and CD8+ T cells were sorted separately from peripheral blood before TCR sequencing.

This clone was found once. Its recognized antigen is unknown. No much larger clonotype is one base removed from it; base qualities were not supplied. The sample in question was CD4+ or CD8+ T cells sorted from blood, obtained in a trial of the OX40 agonist ivuxolimab. The origin of this receptor is an adult with an advanced solid tumor such as melanoma, head and neck, liver or kidney cancer. The chain was built from TRBV13 and TRBJ2-6, and 12 junctional nucleotides match TRBD1. The DNA sequence reads TGTGCCAGCAGCTCAGAGGCGGGACAGGGGGCTGATGGGGCCAACGTCCTGACTTTC. The encoded protein is CASSSEAGQGADGANVLTF.